Reported below is one T cell receptor beta chain. It lacks a known antigen. Per-nucleotide qualities are absent, and no much larger clonotype sits a single base away. The data stem from a study of blood T cell repertoires in COVID-19 (dated by TCRdb to 2020 to 2021). For the wider study: The collaborator samples originated in the United States, Italy and Spain and spanned the acute and convalescent phases of COVID-19. The material from the prospective study consisted of cDNA or gDNA derived from T cells, B-cell-depleted T cells, or PBMCs. Subjects who had been exposed to COVID-19, were actively infected with it, or had recovered from it provided the deeply sampled blood TCRbeta repertoires that made up the dataset. The repertoires were made available in a free public database intended to serve as a resource for research on the immune response to SARS-CoV-2. Samples came from the ongoing ImmuneRACE study (first 160 participants) plus 1,254 subjects from 6 global collaborators. Sample metadata almost always included a de-identified subject ID, COVID-19 status, age in years and sex. Where available, HLA class I and class II types were taken from metadata supplied by the sample provider and were not determined by assay-based typing.

The immunoSEQ Assay, a bias-controlled multiplex PCR, was used to amplify TCRbeta CDR3 regions from genomic DNA. In the source study's methods: Nucleated cell counts per sample were estimated from amplification of reference gene primers within the assay. Sequence reads were collapsed and filtered to measure the absolute abundance of every unique TCRbeta CDR3 rearrangement. For each sample, productive Simpson clonality was calculated as the square root of Simpson's diversity index across productive rearrangements. TCRdb took this table from immuneACCESS and kept in-frame rearrangements with V and J called. Such tables lack part of the clones; where checked against another copy, unresolved V genes explain under half of the gap, and the rest is unexplained. For V, J and clone size, that table is used; D and trimming come from the DNA. Here the sample has over 110,000 clones; 88% occur a single time. The ten most abundant clones make up more than 25% of the sample.

At the junction V is shortened by 7 bases and J by 0 bases; bases outside the gene matches: 3. The CDR1 and CDR2 encoded by the germline V gene are SQVTM and ANQGSEA. The CDR3 sequence holds 13 residues, the cysteine and phenylalanine included. Here the CDR3 DNA is all that survives: 39 bases in frame from base 1. The full study reports these points: How much clinical and demographic metadata was included differed by source and by participant, and the metadata was provided uncurated.

The collaborating institutions used their own protocols to collect whole blood in K2EDTA tubes. For TCRbeta analysis, collaborators shipped samples in one of three forms: frozen whole blood, isolated PBMCs, or DNA extracted from either of those sample types. The chain uses TRBV29-1 and TRBJ2-7; TRBD2 lines up with 10 middle nucleotides. The source material was peripheral blood. The TCR was taken from a human donor in a cohort sampled during active COVID-19. DNA sequence: TGCAGCGCTCTAGCGGGGGCCTCCTACGAGCAGTACTTC. Its protein is CSALAGASYEQYF.